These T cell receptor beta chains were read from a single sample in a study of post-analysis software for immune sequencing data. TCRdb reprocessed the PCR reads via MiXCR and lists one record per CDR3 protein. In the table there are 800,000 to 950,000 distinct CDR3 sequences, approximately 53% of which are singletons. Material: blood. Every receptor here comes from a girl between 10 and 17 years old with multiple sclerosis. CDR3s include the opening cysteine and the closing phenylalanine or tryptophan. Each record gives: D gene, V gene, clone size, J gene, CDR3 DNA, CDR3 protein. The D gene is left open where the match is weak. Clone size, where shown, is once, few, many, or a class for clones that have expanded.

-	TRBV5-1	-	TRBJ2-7	TGCGCCAGCAGCGCTTCGGGACTGCCCTACGAGCAGTACTTC	CASSASGLPYEQYF
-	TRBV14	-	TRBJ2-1	TGTGCCAGCAGCCAAGTAAGTAGGGACCACAATGAGCAGTTCTTC	CASSQVSRDHNEQFF
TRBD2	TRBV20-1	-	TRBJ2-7	TGCAGTGCTAGGGCATCTAGCGGGAGACTTCCGAACGAGCAGTACTTC	CSARASSGRLPNEQYF
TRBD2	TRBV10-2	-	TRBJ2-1	TGCGCCAGCCTCGAGGAGCGGGAGATGGGTGAGCAGTTCTTC	CASLEEREMGEQFF
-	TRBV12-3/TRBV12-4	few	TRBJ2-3	TGTGCCAGCAGTTTTGGACCTAACACAGATACGCAGTATTTT	CASSFGPNTDTQYF
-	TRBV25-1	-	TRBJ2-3	TGTGCCAGTAGTGACTCGTTGAGGCGTAGCACAGATACGCAGTATTTT	CASSDSLRRSTDTQYF
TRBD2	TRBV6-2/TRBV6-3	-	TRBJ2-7	TGTGCCAGCAGTACCTTCGCCGGGACTAGGAGCTCCTACGAGCAGTACTTC	CASSTFAGTRSSYEQYF
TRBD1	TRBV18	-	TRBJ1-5	TGTGCCAGCTCACCGGACAGGGATCAGCCCCAGCATTTT	CASSPDRDQPQHF
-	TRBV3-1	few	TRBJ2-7	TGTGCCAGCAGCCAAGATCCAGCGGGCTACGAGCAGTACTTC	CASSQDPAGYEQYF
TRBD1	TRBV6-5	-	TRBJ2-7	TGTGCCAGCAGGGCCGGGACAGGGGGCTCCTACGAGCAGTACTTC	CASRAGTGGSYEQYF
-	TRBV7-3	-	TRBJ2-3	TGTGCCAGCAGCTTAGGGGGTTGGGCAGATACGCAGTATTTT	CASSLGGWADTQYF
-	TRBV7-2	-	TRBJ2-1	TGTGCCAGCAGCTTAGTACGCCGCAATGAGCAGTTCTTC	CASSLVRRNEQFF
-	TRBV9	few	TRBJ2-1	TGTGCCAGCAGCGTAGGGCAGGGGATGGGGTACAATGAGCAGTTCTTC	CASSVGQGMGYNEQFF
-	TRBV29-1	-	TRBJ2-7	TGCAGCGTTACGCTACGCGAAGTGTGGATCGGGGACGAGCAGTACTTC	CSVTLREVWIGDEQYF
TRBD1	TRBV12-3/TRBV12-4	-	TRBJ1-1	TGTGCCAGCAGTTTTCGGGACAGGGGTTATACTGAAGCTTTCTTT	CASSFRDRGYTEAFF
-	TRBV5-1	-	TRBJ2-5	TGCGCCAGCAGCCGGGACACCCTTAAATCGATAGAGCAGTACTTC	CASSRDTLKSIEQYF
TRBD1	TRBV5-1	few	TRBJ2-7	TGCGCCAGCAGCTCGGGCCCCGGGACAGGGGGAACCCGCTACGAGCAGTACTTC	CASSSGPGTGGTRYEQYF
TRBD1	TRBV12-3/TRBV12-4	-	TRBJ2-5	TGTGCCAGCAGGAAACGGGACAGGGGACAAGAGACCCAGTACTTC	CASRKRDRGQETQYF
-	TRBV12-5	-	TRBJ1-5	TGTGCTAGTGGTTTGGGGAGCCCTAGCAATCAGCCCCAGCATTTT	CASGLGSPSNQPQHF
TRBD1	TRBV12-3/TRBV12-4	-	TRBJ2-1	TGTGCCAGCAGTTTTTTGAAGACAGGGGAGAGTAGTGAGCAGTTCTTC	CASSFLKTGESSEQFF
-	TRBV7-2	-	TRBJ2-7	TGTGCCAGCAGCATGAGACTAGCCGGGGGCCACGAGCAGTACTTC	CASSMRLAGGHEQYF
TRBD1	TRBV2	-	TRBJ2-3	TGTGCCAGCAGTGCCCGGGCAGGGGGCACAACAGATACGCAGTATTTT	CASSARAGGTTDTQYF
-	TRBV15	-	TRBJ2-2	TGTGCCACCAGCAGAGATCGGGCAGGACCGCCCACCGGGGAGCTGTTTTTT	CATSRDRAGPPTGELFF
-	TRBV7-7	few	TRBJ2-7	TGTGCTAGCAGCCCGGGTCTAGCCAACGAGCAGTACTTC	CASSPGLANEQYF
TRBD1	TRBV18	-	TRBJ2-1	TGTGCCAGCTCTAGGGGAAAGGGGGCCGAACCAACCTACAATGAGCAGTTCTTC	CASSRGKGAEPTYNEQFF
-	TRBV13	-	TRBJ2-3	TGTGCCAGCAGCAACTCCCCGGGAACTATCACAGATACGCAGTATTTT	CASSNSPGTITDTQYF
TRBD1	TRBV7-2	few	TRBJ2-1	TGTGCCGGCAGCTCGGGACAGGGAATCTACAATGAGCAGTTCTTC	CAGSSGQGIYNEQFF
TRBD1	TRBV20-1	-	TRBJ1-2	TGCAGTGCTTCTAGGACAGGGAACTACACCTTC	CSASRTGNYTF
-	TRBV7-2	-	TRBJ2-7	TGTGCCAGCAGCTCCGTCACGTTACTAAATTCCGAGCAGTACTTC	CASSSVTLLNSEQYF
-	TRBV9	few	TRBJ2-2	TGTGCCAGCAGCGTAGGAGTGGCAGGGGAGGTCCGGGAGCTGTTTTTT	CASSVGVAGEVRELFF
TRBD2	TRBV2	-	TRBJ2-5	TGTGCCAGCAGTGAAAGGAACGGGGGGATGAAGACCCAGTACTTC	CASSERNGGMKTQYF
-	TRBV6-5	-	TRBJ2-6	TGTGCCAGCAAAGGGGCCTCTGGGGCCAACGTCCTGACTTTC	CASKGASGANVLTF
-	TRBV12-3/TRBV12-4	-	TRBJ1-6	TGTGCCAGCAGTCCCCGACCCTGGAATTCACCCCTCCACTTT	CASSPRPWNSPLHF
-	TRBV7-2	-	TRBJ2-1	TGTGCCAGCAGCCAGCTCTCCCTTTACAATGAGCAGTTCTTC	CASSQLSLYNEQFF
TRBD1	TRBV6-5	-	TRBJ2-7	TGTGCCAGCAGTTACCCTGCCGACAGGGGCTCCTACGATCAGTACTTC	CASSYPADRGSYDQYF
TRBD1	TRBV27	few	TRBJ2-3	TGTGCCAGCAGTTGGGGACAGGGAAGCACAGATACGCAGTATTTT	CASSWGQGSTDTQYF
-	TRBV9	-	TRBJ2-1	TGTGCCAGCAGCGAACACATTAGCGGAGGTACTGAGCAGTTCTTC	CASSEHISGGTEQFF
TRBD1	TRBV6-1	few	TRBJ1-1	TGTGCCAGCAGCCACGGACAGGGGGCCCCGAACACTGAAGCTTTCTTT	CASSHGQGAPNTEAFF
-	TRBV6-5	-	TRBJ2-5	TGTGCCAGTCAGGGACTGGACAGGCCCCAAGAGACCCAGTACTTC	CASQGLDRPQETQYF
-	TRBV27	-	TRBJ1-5	TGTGCCAGCAGTTTCGTAAATCAGCCCCAGCATTTT	CASSFVNQPQHF
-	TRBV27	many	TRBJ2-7	TGTGCCAGCAGTTTTCAGGGCTCCTACGAGCAGTACTTC	CASSFQGSYEQYF
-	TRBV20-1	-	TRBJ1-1	TGCAGGCCACTCCGGGGCCTGAACACTGAAGCTTTCTTT	CRPLRGLNTEAFF
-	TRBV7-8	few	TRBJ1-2	TGTGCCAGCAGCCTCCGGGCCTTTGCCTATGGCTACACCTTC	CASSLRAFAYGYTF
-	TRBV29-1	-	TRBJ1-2	TGCAGCGTCGGGGGATCGGGGGCAGGGAACTATGGCTACACCTTC	CSVGGSGAGNYGYTF
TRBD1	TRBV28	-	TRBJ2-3	TGTGCCAGCAATCCCCCCAGGGGGAAGGGCACAGATACGCAGTATTTT	CASNPPRGKGTDTQYF